One and the same sample provided the 9 T cell receptor beta chains below, sequenced in a study of T cells in Graves' hyperthyroidism and ophthalmopathy (dated by TCRdb to between 2018 and 2020). Libraries were built with multiplex PCR. Instrument used: Illumina HiSeq 2000. Amplification of TCR beta CDR3 regions was carried out from RNA transcripts. A first-round RT-PCR of the TCR CDR3 used the HTBI primer set with the Qiagen OneStep RT-PCR kit. The public reads were run again by TCRdb, first through fastp at Q25 and then through MiXCR, and only productive beta chains were kept. Every entry covers one CDR3 protein and lists the most common genes and DNA from its rows. This sample comprises about 500,000 distinct CDR3 sequences, roughly 45% of them detected only once. About two fifths of the sample is taken by the ten largest. Sequenced input: peripheral blood or thyroid tissue (not recorded which). These receptors all come from an adult woman with Graves' disease, either hyperthyroidism or ophthalmopathy (not recorded which).

The chain carries TRBV20-1 and TRBJ2-2; D remains unclear. The CDR3 has 14 residues. Germline CDR1 is DFQATT and CDR2 is SNEGSKA (reference sequence). Between the trimmed V and J ends, which lost 3 bases and 0 bases, there was a span of 8 bases. CDR3 sequence: CSARKTPNTGELFF. CDR3 DNA sequence: TGCAGTGCTAGGAAGACACCGAACACCGGGGAGCTGTTTTTT.

This clonotype was picked up many times. V and J are TRBV7-9 and TRBJ1-6; maybe TRBD1 (5 bases). The CDR3 covers 12 residues. V lost 5 bases and J 6 bases, leaving 5 bases between the germline ends. The germline V gene encodes CDR1 SEHNR and CDR2 FQNEAQ (reference sequence). The CDR3 sequence is CASSDSNSPLHF. The CDR3 DNA reads as TGTGCCAGCAGCGACAGTAATTCACCCCTCCACTTT.

This chain joins TRBV7-9 and TRBJ2-7; 9 nucleotides align to TRBD1. Per the germline V gene, CDR1 is SEHNR and CDR2 is FQNEAQ (reference sequence). CDR3 size: 15 residues. V lost 6 bases to trimming and J lost 3 bases; unmatched junction nucleotides: 9. CDR3 in DNA: TGTGCCAGCAGTCTCCGGGACAGGGTGTACTACGAGCAGTACTTC. Translated: CASSLRDRVYYEQYF.

The genes are TRBV6-1 and TRBJ2-6; perhaps TRBD1 as D (6 bases). Looked up from germline, CDR1 is MNHNS and CDR2 is SASEGT. V was cut by 10 bases and J by 4 bases, with 20 bases left in between. This CDR3 has 16 residues. Here the CDR3 DNA reads TGTGCCATCACGGGACACCTCGCAGGCGGGGCCAACGTCCTGACTTTC. It codes for CAITGHLAGGANVLTF.

The V call is TRBV25-1, the J call TRBJ1-1; D uncertain. There are 15 residues in the CDR3. Trimming took off 5 bases at V and 4 bases at J, with 17 bases between the two ends. The germline gives CDR1 MGHDK, CDR2 SYGVNS. The CDR3 region has the DNA TGTGCCAGCAGTATAGGCCGCTTTCGGCTCACTGAAGCTTTCTTT. Translation gives CASSIGRFRLTEAFF.

The chain recombines TRBV20-1 with TRBJ1-1, with D possibly being TRBD1 (5 bases). The CDR3 is 14 residues long. CDR1 is DFQATT, CDR2 SNEGSKA, per germline (reference sequence). V lost 5 bases and J lost 5, with 18 bases in between. CDR3 nucleotides: TGCAGTGCTTATACCCGGGACCCGGGGACTGAAGCTTTCTTT. Translation gives CSAYTRDPGTEAFF.

The gene calls are TRBV7-2 and TRBJ2-3, with TRBD2 matching 14 bases. With V trimmed by 4 bases and J by 5 bases, 2 bases remained unmatched. Germline V gives CDR1 SGHTA, CDR2 FQGNSA. The CDR3 is made up of 15 amino acids. The DNA for the CDR3 is TGTGCCAGCAGCTCGGGACTAGCGGGAGTAGATACGCAGTATTTT. Translated: CASSSGLAGVDTQYF.

The J gene is TRBJ2-7, the V gene TRBV24-1, with D perhaps matching TRBD1 or TRBD2 (5 bases each). The CDR3 has 14 amino acids. V dropped 5 bases and J dropped 2 bases, with 12 bases sitting between them. Germline assignment: CDR1 KGHDR and CDR2 SFDVKD. The DNA for the CDR3 is TGTGCCACCAGTGCTGGGACGGAAACCTACGAGCAGTACTTC. It yields the protein CATSAGTETYEQYF.

This clonotype was counted only a few times. The chain carries TRBV5-5 and TRBJ2-7, with 9 bases fitting TRBD1. With 5 bases clipped from V and 4 bases from J, the junction kept 7 bases outside the gene matches. The CDR3 is 14 amino acids. The germline gives CDR1 SGHKS, CDR2 YYEKEE (reference sequence). The CDR3 nucleotides read TGTGCCAGCAGGTTCCGGGACAGGGTGTACGAGCAGTACTTC. It is translated as CASRFRDRVYEQYF. The full variable domain, with the rest looked up from reference TRBV5-5 and TRBJ2-7, is DAGVTQSPTHLIKTRGQQVTLRCSPISGHKSVSWYQQVLGQGPQFIFQYYEKEERGRGNFPDRFSARQFPNYSSELNVNALLLGDSALYLCASRFRDRVYEQYFGPGTRLTVT.